The 3 T cell receptor beta chains in this list originate from one sample, sequenced in a study of CD8 T cells in Susac syndrome. Random hexamers were used to reverse transcribe an amount of roughly 0.45 to 1 ug RNA. TCRdb reprocessed the immunoSEQ multiplex PCR reads with MiXCR, giving one entry per CDR3 protein. The table shows some 300,000 distinct CDR3 sequences, with around nine tenths occurring only once. Material: CD8+ T cells from PBMCs. The receptors originated from a human donor with multiple sclerosis.

V is TRBV6-2 or TRBV6-3 and J is TRBJ2-7; D possibly corresponds to TRBD2 (5 bases). The germline V and J ends were trimmed by 2 bases and 5 bases, with 13 bases remaining between them. The CDR3 runs 14 residues. From germline, CDR1 is MNHEY and CDR2 SVGEGT. As DNA, the CDR3 is TGTGCCAGCAGTTACCTTTCGCTTAGCGACGAGCAGTACTTC. Amino acid sequence: CASSYLSLSDEQYF.

This clonotype was seen a single time. The chain uses TRBV7-9 and TRBJ2-3; 10 nucleotides line up with TRBD1. Trimming cost V 6 bases and J 2 bases; bases outside gene matches: 5. Germline V gene data show CDR1 as SEHNR and CDR2 as FQNEAQ (reference sequence). The length of the CDR3 is 15 residues. CDR3 residues: CASRTGTGVTDTQYF. As DNA, the CDR3 is TGTGCCAGCAGGACCGGGACAGGGGTCACAGATACGCAGTATTTT.

This CDR3 is CASSLGLVAKQYF. CDR3 bases: TGTGCCAGCAGCCTGGGGCTCGTGGCTAAGCAGTACTTC. J is TRBJ2-7 and V is TRBV7-9, with D possibly matching TRBD1 (5 bases). V lost 5 bases, J lost 8 bases, and 16 bases lay in between. The CDR3 runs to 13 residues. Germline assignment: CDR1 SEHNR and CDR2 FQNEAQ (reference sequence).